This entry describes one T cell receptor (beta chain). The data derive from a study of blood T cell repertoires in COVID-19. With 3 bases removed from V and 3 bases from J, the gap between germline ends came to 17 bases. The CDR3 is 17 residues long. The V gene's germline CDR1 is SEHNR and CDR2 FQNEAQ (reference sequence). The data were produced by immunoSEQ multiplex PCR, yet TCRdb's version contains in-frame clones alone and is incomplete. The sample carries around 170,000 clones, about 88% recorded once. The origin of this receptor is a man between 60 and 75 years old with acute or convalescent COVID-19. Material: peripheral blood. The chain carries TRBV7-9 and TRBJ1-4; D perhaps matches TRBD1 (6 bases). DNA of the CDR3: TGTGCCAGCAGCTTCCTACCAGGGGAGTATGCTAATGAAAAACTGTTTTTT. Amino acids: CASSFLPGEYANEKLFF.